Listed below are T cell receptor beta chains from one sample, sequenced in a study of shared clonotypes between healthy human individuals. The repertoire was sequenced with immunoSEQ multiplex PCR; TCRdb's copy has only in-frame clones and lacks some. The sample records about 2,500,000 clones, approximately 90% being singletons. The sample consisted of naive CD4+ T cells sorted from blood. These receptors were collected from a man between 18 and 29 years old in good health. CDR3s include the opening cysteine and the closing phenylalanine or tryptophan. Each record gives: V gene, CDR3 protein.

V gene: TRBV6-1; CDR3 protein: CASSPARVSGNIQYF
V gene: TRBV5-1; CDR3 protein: CASSLGPESNGYTF
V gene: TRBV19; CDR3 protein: CASSITSQGNQPQHF
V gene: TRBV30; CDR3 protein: CAWSVMANTGELFF
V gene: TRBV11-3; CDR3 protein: CASSAGLLVTDTQYF
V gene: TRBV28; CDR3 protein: CASSLGGTDTQYF
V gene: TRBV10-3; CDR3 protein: CASGAGWVGEQYF
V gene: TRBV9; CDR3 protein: CASSVVGISTDTQYF
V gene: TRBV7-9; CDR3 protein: CASSLAGGKYNEQFF
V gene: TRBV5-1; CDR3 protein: CASSFIGGSSYEQYF
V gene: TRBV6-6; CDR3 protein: CASSYSTGSGNTIYF
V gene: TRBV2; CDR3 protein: CASSDPGQQAPYEQYF
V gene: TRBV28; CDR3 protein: CASSLFLTSGKSSYNEQFF
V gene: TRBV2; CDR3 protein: CASTQDGYTEAFF
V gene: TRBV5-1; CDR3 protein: CASSWGDSDQPQHF
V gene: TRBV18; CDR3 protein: CASSRTATYEQYF
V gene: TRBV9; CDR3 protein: CASSVGDRDQETQYF
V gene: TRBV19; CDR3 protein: CASSIDRVREAFF
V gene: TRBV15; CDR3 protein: CATSRERIQGYEQYF
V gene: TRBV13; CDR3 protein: CASSLEGLGPADTQYF
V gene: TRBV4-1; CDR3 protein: CASSLPGGQNFNEQFF
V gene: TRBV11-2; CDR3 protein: CASSLVARTGYNEQFF
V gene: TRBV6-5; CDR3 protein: CASNTRQETQYF
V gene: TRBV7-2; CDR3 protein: CASSLAGGENTEAFF
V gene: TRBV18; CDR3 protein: CASSPLGVGNSNQPQHF
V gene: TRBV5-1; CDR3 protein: CASSLASAGGPNEQFF
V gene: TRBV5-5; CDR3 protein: CASSLAWGVDTEAFF
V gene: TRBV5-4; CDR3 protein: CASSLTGNNEQYF
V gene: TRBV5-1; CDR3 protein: CASSPGGFSYEQYF
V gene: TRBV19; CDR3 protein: CASSQGRGTYEQYF
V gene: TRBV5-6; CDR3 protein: CASSSRDRVLGEKLFF
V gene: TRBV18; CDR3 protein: CASSPFRPPSYNEQFF
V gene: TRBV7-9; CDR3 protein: CASSLSPGLISYEQYF
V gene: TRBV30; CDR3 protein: CAWKDGSYNSPLHF
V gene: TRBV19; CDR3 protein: CASRGAGNTDTQYF
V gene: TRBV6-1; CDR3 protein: CASSGNRGIPYEQYF
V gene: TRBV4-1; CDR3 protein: CASSQPTRGSNQPQHF
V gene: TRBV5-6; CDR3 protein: CASSLVEGLGEQYF